Listed below are T cell receptor beta chains from one sample, sequenced in a study of T cells in Graves' hyperthyroidism and ophthalmopathy. TCRdb passed the multiplex PCR reads through MiXCR, listing each CDR3 protein once. Of fewer than 850,000 distinct CDR3 sequences in the sample, approximately 15% are singletons; the top ten hold about 14%. Sequenced input: blood. All receptors come from a man between 45 and 60 years old with Graves' hyperthyroidism. Each CDR3 is given with its conserved first and last residue. D genes are given only for firm matches. Clone size is shown for a subset of rows, as once, few, many or a class of expanded clone.

>TRBJ2-1|NA|TRBV24-1|few
CATSASPSHGTDEQFF
TGTGCCACCAGTGCCTCTCCTTCCCACGGTACCGATGAGCAGTTCTTC
>TRBJ1-3|NA|TRBV25-1|NA
CASSDRAGNTIYF
TGTGCCAGCAGTGACAGGGCTGGAAACACCATATATTTT
>TRBJ2-6|NA|TRBV28|few
CASSFLSGGANVLTF
TGTGCCAGCAGTTTCCTCTCGGGGGGGGCCAACGTCCTGACTTTC
>TRBJ2-2|TRBD1|TRBV6-5|many
CASSYSGTGITGELFF
TGTGCCAGCAGTTACTCCGGGACAGGAATCACCGGGGAGCTGTTTTTT
>TRBJ2-1|NA|TRBV11-2|NA
CASSSPFDNEQFF
TGTGCCAGCAGCTCCCCATTCGACAATGAGCAGTTCTTC
>TRBJ2-1|NA|TRBV3-1|few
CASSPFAGPSSYNEQFF
TGTGCCAGCAGCCCCTTTGCGGGACCCTCCTCCTACAATGAGCAGTTCTTC
>TRBJ1-6|TRBD1|TRBV28|many
CASSSGDREGSPLHF
TGTGCCAGCAGTTCGGGGGACAGGGAAGGTTCACCCCTCCACTTT
>TRBJ2-7|NA|TRBV6-5|NA
CASSYVGWEQYF
TGTGCCAGCAGTTACGTAGGGTGGGAGCAGTACTTC
>TRBJ1-5|NA|TRBV19|NA
CASSIGGRLNQPQHF
TGTGCCAGTAGTATAGGAGGACGGCTCAATCAGCCCCAGCATTTT
>TRBJ1-5|NA|TRBV6-2/TRBV6-3|NA
CASSYRVGVQPQHF
TGTGCCAGCAGTTACAGGGTTGGTGTTCAGCCCCAGCATTTT
>TRBJ1-1|NA|TRBV7-9|few
CATVVDTEAFF
TGCGCCACGGTGGTAGACACTGAAGCTTTCTTT
>TRBJ1-1|NA|TRBV3-1|many
CASSQGARIEAFF
TGTGCCAGCAGCCAAGGCGCCCGAATTGAAGCTTTCTTT
>TRBJ2-3|TRBD2|TRBV2|many
CASLLAGGPIGTDTQYF
TGTGCCAGCCTTCTAGCGGGAGGGCCGATCGGGACAGATACGCAGTATTTT
>TRBJ1-1|TRBD1|TRBV12-5|NA
CASGSDAQGWWLQGGTEAFF
TGTGCTAGTGGTTCCGACGCCCAGGGTTGGTGGCTCCAGGGGGGGACTGAAGCTTTCTTT
>TRBJ1-1|TRBD1|TRBV19|many
CASSATGGRTEAFF
TGTGCCAGTAGCGCAACAGGGGGCAGAACTGAAGCTTTCTTT
>TRBJ2-3|NA|TRBV6-2/TRBV6-3|NA
CASSLLGLGADTQYF
TGTGCCAGCAGTCTACTGGGGCTCGGGGCAGATACGCAGTATTTT
>TRBJ1-1|NA|TRBV5-4|NA
CASSYRAPNTEAFF
TGTGCCAGCAGCTACAGGGCTCCAAACACTGAAGCTTTCTTT
>TRBJ2-7|TRBD1|TRBV3-1|many
CASSQVGQGTYEQYF
TGTGCCAGCAGCCAAGTGGGACAGGGGACCTACGAGCAGTACTTC
>TRBJ2-5|TRBD2|TRBV9|NA
CASSNDPGGSLAPQETQYF
TGTGCCAGCTCCAACGACCCGGGAGGTTCCCTAGCCCCCCAAGAGACCCAGTACTTC
>TRBJ2-3|NA|TRBV20-1|many
CSASPGLHTDTQYF
TGCAGTGCTTCACCGGGACTCCACACAGATACGCAGTATTTT
>TRBJ1-1|NA|TRBV14|few
CASSLYGARTEAFF
TGTGCCAGCAGCCTCTACGGGGCCCGCACTGAAGCTTTCTTT
>TRBJ2-7|NA|TRBV6-1|NA
CASSEVVHYEQYF
TGTGCCAGCAGTGAAGTGGTCCATTACGAGCAGTACTTC
>TRBJ1-2|NA|TRBV25-1|NA
CASSEYSGVGYGYTF
TGTGCCAGCAGTGAATATTCAGGGGTGGGCTATGGCTACACCTTC
>TRBJ2-1|NA|TRBV7-9|NA
CASGDSGPDPSSYNEQFF
TGTGCCAGCGGGGATAGCGGTCCAGACCCCAGCTCCTACAATGAGCAGTTCTTC
>TRBJ2-1|TRBD2|TRBV9|few
CASSVSSGRAVYEQFF
TGTGCCAGCAGCGTTTCTAGCGGGAGAGCTGTCTATGAGCAGTTCTTC
>TRBJ2-7|NA|TRBV7-9|few
CASSLGKGLGGIYEQYF
TGTGCCAGCAGCTTAGGGAAGGGCCTGGGGGGCATCTACGAGCAGTACTTC
>TRBJ2-2|NA|TRBV28|many
CASSLGGAHTGELFF
TGTGCCAGCAGTCTGGGGGGAGCCCACACCGGGGAGCTGTTTTTT
>TRBJ1-5|TRBD1|TRBV28|many
CASQGQGNQPQHF
TGTGCCAGCCAAGGACAGGGTAATCAGCCCCAGCATTTT
>TRBJ1-4|NA|TRBV7-2|many
CASSLEPLGEKLFF
TGTGCCAGCAGCTTAGAACCCCTCGGCGAAAAACTGTTTTTT
>TRBJ2-6|NA|TRBV20-1|NA
CSARSDSGANVLTF
TGCAGTGCTAGATCGGACTCTGGGGCCAACGTCCTGACTTTC
>TRBJ2-7|TRBD1|TRBV24-1|NA
CATQQGGTYEQYF
TGTGCCACCCAACAGGGGGGAACCTACGAGCAGTACTTC
>TRBJ2-2|NA|TRBV28|many
CASSFWREAGELFF
TGTGCCAGCAGTTTTTGGAGGGAGGCCGGGGAGCTGTTTTTT
>TRBJ2-1|NA|TRBV19|few
CASSRDLTYNEQFF
TGTGCCAGTAGCAGGGACCTCACCTACAATGAGCAGTTCTTC
>TRBJ2-3|NA|TRBV27|NA
CASSLVGSGASTDTQYF
TGTGCCAGCAGTTTAGTCGGGAGCGGAGCTAGCACAGATACGCAGTATTTT
>TRBJ2-7|NA|TRBV10-3|many
CAISEGGGSYEQYF
TGTGCCATCAGTGAAGGGGGCGGGAGTTACGAGCAGTACTTC
>TRBJ2-3|TRBD1|TRBV29-1|many
CSTTRDTGVPRRPTDTQYF
TGCAGCACGACCAGAGACACAGGGGTCCCTCGTCGGCCCACAGATACGCAGTATTTT
>TRBJ2-1|NA|TRBV3-1|few
CASSQDLLAEQFF
TGTGCCAGCAGCCAAGATTTGCTAGCGGAGCAGTTCTTC
>TRBJ2-1|NA|TRBV7-2|many
CASSPDRSYNEQFF
TGTGCCAGCAGCCCAGACAGGTCCTACAATGAGCAGTTCTTC
>TRBJ2-1|NA|TRBV2|NA
CASSGGLWSGEQFF
TGTGCCAGCAGCGGGGGGCTTTGGTCAGGTGAGCAGTTCTTC
>TRBJ2-7|NA|TRBV30|many
CAWTRTDLYEQYF
TGTGCCTGGACGAGGACAGACCTCTACGAGCAGTACTTC
>TRBJ2-7|NA|TRBV12-3/TRBV12-4|many
CASSLTTGNYEQYF
TGTGCCAGCAGTTTGACCACAGGGAACTACGAGCAGTACTTC
>TRBJ1-2|NA|TRBV6-2/TRBV6-3|many
CASSLLLRGEGYGYTF
TGTGCCAGCAGCCTGTTACTGAGGGGTGAAGGCTATGGCTACACCTTC
>TRBJ1-1|NA|TRBV6-1|many
CASSELSSGHTEAFF
TGTGCCAGCAGTGAATTATCATCGGGCCACACTGAAGCTTTCTTT
>TRBJ2-7|NA|TRBV7-9|many
CASSLKSLGGEQYF
TGTGCCAGCAGCTTAAAGTCGCTGGGCGGGGAGCAGTACTTC
>TRBJ2-1|TRBD1|TRBV5-4|NA
CASSPERQGDNEQFF
TGTGCCAGCAGCCCGGAAAGACAGGGAGACAATGAGCAGTTCTTC
>TRBJ2-7|TRBD2|TRBV9|NA
CASSTPVAGGSYEQYF
TGTGCCAGCAGCACCCCTGTGGCGGGAGGATCCTACGAGCAGTACTTC
>TRBJ2-7|TRBD1|TRBV5-6|few
CASSFGRGSYNEQYF
TGTGCCAGCAGCTTCGGCAGGGGGAGCTACAATGAGCAGTACTTC
>TRBJ1-1|NA|TRBV6-2/TRBV6-3|few
CASTPGVRTEAFF
TGTGCCAGCACCCCCGGGGTGCGCACTGAAGCTTTCTTT
>TRBJ2-7|TRBD2|TRBV12-3/TRBV12-4|many
CASLGTSGSEQYF
TGTGCCAGCCTAGGGACTAGCGGGTCCGAGCAGTACTTC